These T cell receptor beta chains were read from a single sample in a study of ipilimumab plus nivolumab after autologous stem cell transplantation. Clones were read by immunoSEQ multiplex PCR, and TCRdb kept only the in-frame ones, dropping some. Here the sample spans some 45,000 clones, roughly 84% being singletons. The sample consisted of PBMCs, taken in a trial of ipilimumab plus nivolumab as post-transplant consolidation. Receptors originate from a male donor with multiple myeloma. Both conserved end residues are part of each CDR3. D genes are given only for firm matches. Clone size is stated in some rows and not others, as once, few, many or a class when expanded.

TRBV7-3	-	TRBJ1-1	-	CASSSTDSMNTEAFF	TGTGCCAGCAGCTCCACTGACAGCATGAACACTGAAGCTTTCTTT
TRBV5-1	-	TRBJ1-5	TRBD1	CASSLEATGGNQPQHF	TGCGCCAGCAGCTTGGAGGCGACAGGGGGCAATCAGCCCCAGCATTTT
TRBV18	-	TRBJ2-5	-	CASSRNTGQETQYF	TGTGCCAGCTCACGGAACACGGGGCAAGAGACCCAGTACTTC
TRBV5-1	once	TRBJ2-7	TRBD1	CASSSLGTGAEQYF	TGCGCCAGCAGCTCCCTTGGGACAGGGGCCGAGCAGTACTTC
TRBV11-1	-	TRBJ2-7	TRBD1	CASSPGQVGQYF	TGTGCCAGCAGCCCAGGACAGGTCGGTCAGTACTTC
TRBV7-7	-	TRBJ2-7	-	CASSSRMDSVSEQYF	TGTGCTAGCAGCTCCCGCATGGACAGTGTCTCGGAGCAGTACTTC
TRBV13	-	TRBJ2-7	-	CAGSSRGASSYEQYF	TGTGCCGGCAGCTCCCGGGGCGCGAGCTCCTACGAGCAGTACTTC
TRBV27	-	TRBJ2-7	-	CASSASGHSYEQYF	TGTGCCAGCAGTGCCTCCGGACACTCCTACGAGCAGTACTTC
TRBV5-1	-	TRBJ2-7	TRBD1	CASSRGQGMSEQYF	TGCGCCAGCAGCCGCGGACAGGGGATGAGCGAGCAGTACTTC
TRBV6-7	once	TRBJ1-1	-	CASSYPIGAMNTEAFF	TGTGCCAGCAGTTACCCCATAGGGGCTATGAACACTGAAGCTTTCTTT
TRBV7-8	-	TRBJ1-5	-	CASRGGGGNQPQHF	TGTGCCAGCAGAGGAGGCGGCGGCAATCAGCCCCAGCATTTT
TRBV5-5	few	TRBJ1-2	TRBD1	CASSSSGGHNYGYTF	TGTGCCAGCAGCTCTTCAGGGGGCCATAACTATGGCTACACCTTC
TRBV11-2	-	TRBJ2-1	TRBD1	CASSLDLRQGVVNEQFF	TGTGCCAGCAGCTTAGATCTGAGACAGGGAGTTGTAAATGAGCAGTTCTTC
TRBV7-2	-	TRBJ1-2	-	CASSLGAGKNYGYTF	TGTGCCAGCAGCTTAGGGGCAGGGAAGAACTATGGCTACACCTTC
TRBV27	-	TRBJ2-5	-	CASSSYRAQETQYF	TGTGCCAGCAGTTCGTACAGGGCCCAAGAGACCCAGTACTTC
TRBV28	-	TRBJ1-2	-	CASSLGSGRNYGYTF	TGTGCCAGCAGTTTAGGATCGGGGCGGAACTATGGCTACACCTTC
TRBV23-1	-	TRBJ2-3	-	CASSQSQGGSTDTQYF	TGCGCCAGCAGTCAATCGCAGGGGGGGAGCACAGATACGCAGTATTTT
TRBV11-1	-	TRBJ2-3	-	CASSSYLRGGTQYF	TGTGCCAGCAGCTCCTACCTCCGGGGTGGTACGCAGTATTTT
TRBV7-2	-	TRBJ2-7	TRBD1	CASSNDRVGEQYF	TGTGCCAGCAGCAACGACAGGGTTGGCGAGCAGTACTTC
TRBV7-2	-	TRBJ1-1	-	CASSLFQLGGGTEAFF	TGTGCCAGCAGCTTATTTCAATTAGGGGGTGGGACTGAAGCTTTCTTT
TRBV5-4	-	TRBJ2-5	TRBD2	CASSRTSGVEETQYF	TGTGCCAGCAGCCGTACTAGCGGGGTAGAAGAGACCCAGTACTTC
TRBV19	-	TRBJ1-5	-	CASSARAMGNQPQHF	TGTGCCAGTAGTGCCAGGGCTATGGGCAATCAGCCCCAGCATTTT
TRBV18	-	TRBJ1-5	-	CASSAGGNGQPQHF	TGTGCCAGCTCGGCGGGGGGAAACGGGCAGCCCCAGCATTTT
TRBV18	-	TRBJ2-7	TRBD1	CASSPGQGSYEQYF	TGTGCCAGCTCACCCGGACAGGGCTCCTACGAGCAGTACTTC
TRBV7-9	-	TRBJ2-7	-	CASSQVGPTEQYF	TGTGCCAGCAGCCAAGTGGGGCCGACCGAGCAGTACTTC
TRBV5-1	-	TRBJ1-6	-	CARAGTDSFSRRNSPLHF	TGCGCCAGAGCGGGGACGGACAGCTTCTCGAGGCGCAATTCACCCCTCCACTTT
TRBV18	once	TRBJ2-1	-	CASSPDRQQFF	TGTGCCAGCTCACCAGACAGACAGCAGTTCTTC
TRBV7-2	-	TRBJ1-3	-	CASSLSSGNTIYF	TGTGCCAGCAGCTTATCGAGTGGAAACACCATATATTTT
TRBV11-3	-	TRBJ1-5	-	CASSLDRISNQPQHF	TGTGCCAGCAGCTTAGATCGGATTAGCAATCAGCCCCAGCATTTT
TRBV5-1	-	TRBJ2-7	-	CASSAGTGYVQYF	TGCGCCAGCAGCGCCGGGACGGGTTACGTGCAGTACTTC
TRBV5-4	-	TRBJ1-2	-	CASSLDRGAVGGYTF	TGTGCCAGCAGCTTGGACAGAGGGGCTGTAGGCGGCTACACCTTC
TRBV5-1	-	TRBJ2-3	-	CASSPGPIGTDTQYF	TGCGCCAGCAGCCCGGGACCGATAGGCACAGATACGCAGTATTTT
TRBV7-9	-	TRBJ2-1	TRBD2	CASSPGGISGRRVGEQFF	TGTGCCAGCAGCCCAGGGGGAATAAGCGGGAGGAGGGTAGGGGAGCAGTTCTTC
TRBV5-1	once	TRBJ1-1	-	CASSLGQGMMNTEAFF	TGCGCCAGCAGCTTGGGGCAGGGGATGATGAACACTGAAGCTTTCTTT
TRBV7-2	-	TRBJ2-6	-	CASSLTGGANVLTF	TGTGCCAGCAGCTTGACTGGCGGGGCCAACGTCCTGACTTTC
TRBV9	-	TRBJ2-7	-	CASSSSGRQQYF	TGTGCCAGCAGCTCTTCAGGTAGGCAGCAGTACTTC
TRBV7-9	once	TRBJ2-2	-	CASSYKDTGELFF	TGTGCCAGCAGCTACAAGGACACCGGGGAGCTGTTTTTT
TRBV30	-	TRBJ2-3	-	CAWSNLQGDTQYF	TGTGCCTGGTCTAACCTGCAGGGGGATACGCAGTATTTT
TRBV5-1	-	TRBJ2-3	-	CASSFVLTDTQYF	TGCGCCAGCAGCTTTGTCCTAACAGATACGCAGTATTTT
TRBV10-3	-	TRBJ1-2	-	CAISDSSPRYGYTF	TGTGCCATCAGCGACAGCTCTCCCCGGTATGGCTACACCTTC
TRBV28	-	TRBJ2-7	-	CAVRSSYEQYF	TGTGCCGTCCGGAGCTCCTACGAGCAGTACTTC
TRBV4-1	few	TRBJ2-2	-	CASSFRLQGSTGELFF	TGCGCCAGCAGCTTTCGTTTACAGGGAAGTACCGGGGAGCTGTTTTTT
TRBV2	few	TRBJ2-3	TRBD2	CASSVGGTSGDTQYF	TGTGCCAGCAGTGTGGGAGGGACTAGCGGAGATACGCAGTATTTT
TRBV14	few	TRBJ1-1	-	CASSRIGEGTEAFF	TGTGCCAGCAGCCGAATCGGGGAGGGAACTGAAGCTTTCTTT
TRBV5-1	-	TRBJ2-5	-	CASSLALQQETQYF	TGCGCCAGCAGCTTGGCCCTCCAGCAAGAGACCCAGTACTTC
TRBV7-3	-	TRBJ2-1	TRBD1	CASSTGQGLRTNEQFF	TGTGCCAGCAGCACAGGACAGGGCTTAAGGACAAATGAGCAGTTCTTC
TRBV7-9	-	TRBJ1-2	-	CASSLGQPNYGYTF	TGTGCCAGCAGCCTGGGACAACCAAACTATGGCTACACCTTC
TRBV5-1	-	TRBJ2-5	TRBD2	CASSRGLAELQETQYF	TGCGCCAGCAGCCGGGGACTAGCGGAGCTCCAAGAGACCCAGTACTTC